This T cell receptor (beta chain) was observed in a study of cytomegalovirus exposure and HLA in healthy donors. Points from the study as a whole: V segments that were indistinguishable, TRBV6-2 and TRBV6-3 among them, were omitted from analysis. In a later analysis, TCR beta V- and J-gene trimming was associated with a missense DCLRE1C variant. Most CMV-associated TCR beta chains were later found to appear HLA-restricted.

Nominally healthy donors were sampled, though unrecorded immune exposures were likely. V lost 7 bases and J 7 bases, leaving 17 bases between the germline ends. In germline, CDR1 is MNHNS, CDR2 SASEGT. This CDR3 comprises 14 residues. 13 Jbeta primers and 60 Vbeta primers were used for the PCR. This table comes from immunoSEQ multiplex PCR, and its TCRdb copy is limited to in-frame clones, with some not included. The sample has around 130,000 clones, 84% seen once; the top ten hold about 3%. This clone was recorded only once. Its antigen is unidentified. The receptor comes from a woman aged 18-30 years in good health and CMV-seropositive. V is TRBV6-1 and J is TRBJ2-1; D is unclear. Sequencing was performed on PBMCs. The CDR3: CASNPSRNFNEQFF. DNA for the CDR3: TGTGCCAGCAACCCCTCGAGAAACTTTAATGAGCAGTTCTTC.